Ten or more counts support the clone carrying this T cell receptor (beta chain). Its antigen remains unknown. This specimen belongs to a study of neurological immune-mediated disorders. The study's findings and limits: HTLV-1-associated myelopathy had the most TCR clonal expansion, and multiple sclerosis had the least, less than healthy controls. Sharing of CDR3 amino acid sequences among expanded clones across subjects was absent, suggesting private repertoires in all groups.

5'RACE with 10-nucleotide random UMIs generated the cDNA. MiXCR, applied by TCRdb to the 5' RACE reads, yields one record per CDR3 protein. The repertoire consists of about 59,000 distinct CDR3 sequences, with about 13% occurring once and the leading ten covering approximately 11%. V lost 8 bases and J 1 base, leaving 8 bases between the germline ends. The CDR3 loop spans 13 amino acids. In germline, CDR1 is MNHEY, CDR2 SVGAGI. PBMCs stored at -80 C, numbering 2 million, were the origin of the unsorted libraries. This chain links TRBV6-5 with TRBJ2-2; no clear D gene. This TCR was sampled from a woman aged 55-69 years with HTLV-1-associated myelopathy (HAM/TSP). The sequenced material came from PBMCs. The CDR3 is CASGGRNTGELFF. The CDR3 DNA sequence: TGTGCCAGCGGTGGCCGGAACACCGGGGAGCTGTTTTTT.